These T cell receptor beta chains were read from a single sample in a study of T cells in Graves' hyperthyroidism and ophthalmopathy. TCRdb recomputed calls from the multiplex PCR reads with MiXCR, one row per CDR3 protein. The table lists about 740,000 distinct CDR3 sequences, 12% to 15% of them singletons. Sequenced material: blood. The receptors were sampled from a woman younger than 35 with Graves' hyperthyroidism. CDR3s include the opening cysteine and the closing phenylalanine or tryptophan. D genes are given only for firm matches. The size entry is marked missing in some rows and otherwise reads once, few, many or a size class.

>TRBV28|TRBJ1-4|TRBD1|.
CASSLWTGGGNEELFF
TGTGCCAGCAGTTTATGGACAGGGGGCGGGAATGAAGAACTGTTTTTT
>TRBV7-2|TRBJ1-1|TRBD1|many
CASSSDRGLNTEAFF
TGTGCCAGCAGCTCTGACAGGGGGCTGAACACTGAAGCTTTCTTT
>TRBV5-1|TRBJ2-7|.|many
CASSLAAGDYEQYF
TGCGCCAGCAGCTTGGCCGCAGGGGACTACGAGCAGTACTTC
>TRBV15|TRBJ1-2|.|few
CATSRDRRGDYGYTF
TGTGCCACCAGCAGAGACCGGAGAGGGGACTATGGCTACACCTTC
>TRBV30|TRBJ2-7|TRBD1|.
CAWSADRSAYEQYF
TGTGCCTGGAGTGCGGACAGGTCTGCCTACGAGCAGTACTTC
>TRBV6-1|TRBJ2-1|.|.
CASRNYDRSLYNEQFF
TGTGCCAGCAGAAATTACGACAGGTCTTTATACAATGAGCAGTTCTTC
>TRBV27|TRBJ2-3|.|few
CASSPGPKTDTQYF
TGTGCCAGCAGTCCGGGACCGAAGACAGATACGCAGTATTTT
>TRBV3-1|TRBJ2-5|.|few
CASTQLGGTEETQYF
TGTGCCAGCACCCAACTAGGCGGGACAGAGGAGACCCAGTACTTC
>TRBV28|TRBJ1-1|TRBD1|many
CASSPWTGGTEAFF
TGTGCCAGCAGTCCATGGACAGGGGGCACTGAAGCTTTCTTT
>TRBV12-3/TRBV12-4|TRBJ1-5|TRBD1|.
CASSLGQGVIGPQHF
TGTGCCAGCAGCCTCGGACAGGGGGTAATCGGGCCCCAGCATTTT
>TRBV6-5|TRBJ2-1|.|few
CASSYSDGKGNNEQFF
TGTGCCAGCAGCTACTCGGACGGGAAGGGAAACAATGAGCAGTTCTTC
>TRBV5-8|TRBJ1-1|TRBD1|.
CASSRGDRGSNTEAFF
TGTGCCAGCAGTCGGGGGGACAGGGGTTCGAACACTGAAGCTTTCTTT
>TRBV19|TRBJ2-1|TRBD2|.
CASSGRPSYNEQFF
TGTGCCAGTAGCGGGAGGCCCTCCTACAATGAGCAGTTCTTC
>TRBV30|TRBJ1-4|.|many
CAWSGRLNEKLFF
TGTGCCTGGTCTGGAAGGCTCAACGAAAAACTGTTTTTT
>TRBV29-1|TRBJ1-2|TRBD1|many
CSVRDRESYGYTF
TGCAGCGTTCGGGACAGGGAGAGCTATGGCTACACCTTC
>TRBV7-9|TRBJ2-2|.|.
CASHPEAATGELFF
TGTGCCAGCCACCCGGAGGCAGCTACCGGGGAGCTGTTTTTT
>TRBV18|TRBJ2-7|TRBD1|many
CASSPRTGSSYEQYF
TGTGCCAGCTCACCGCGGACAGGGAGCTCCTACGAGCAGTACTTC
>TRBV2|TRBJ2-1|TRBD2|many
CASSYLAGVFNEQFF
TGTGCCAGCAGCTATCTAGCGGGGGTCTTCAATGAGCAGTTCTTC
>TRBV6-1|TRBJ2-2|.|few
CASSLGSNTAGELFF
TGTGCCAGCAGCCTCGGAAGTAACACCGCCGGGGAGCTGTTTTTT
>TRBV4-2|TRBJ2-2|.|.
CASSQAKTTHTGELFF
TGTGCCAGCAGCCAAGCTAAGACTACCCACACCGGGGAGCTGTTTTTT
>TRBV24-1|TRBJ2-1|TRBD2|.
CATSDLTSGYNEQFF
TGTGCCACCAGTGATTTAACTAGCGGCTACAATGAGCAGTTCTTC
>TRBV7-9|TRBJ2-1|.|.
CASSLGGSFNNEQFF
TGTGCCAGCAGCTTAGGGGGCAGTTTTAACAATGAGCAGTTCTTC
>TRBV29-1|TRBJ2-5|TRBD2|.
CSVQAGWQETQYF
TGCAGCGTTCAAGCGGGATGGCAGGAGACCCAGTACTTC
>TRBV6-9|TRBJ1-3|.|.
CASSYSRTSGNTIYF
TGTGCCAGCAGTTACAGTCGGACATCCGGAAACACCATATATTTT
>TRBV5-8|TRBJ2-5|TRBD2|many
CASSKGLAGGQETQYF
TGTGCCAGCAGCAAGGGACTAGCGGGAGGGCAAGAGACCCAGTACTTC
>TRBV20-1|TRBJ2-7|TRBD2|many
CSGREAGAGYEQYF
TGCAGCGGGAGAGAGGCGGGAGCAGGCTACGAGCAGTACTTC
>TRBV27|TRBJ2-1|.|few
CASSLLGDNEQFF
TGTGCCAGCAGTTTACTTGGAGACAATGAGCAGTTCTTC
>TRBV9|TRBJ2-1|TRBD2|many
CASSVVASGSDEQFF
TGTGCCAGCAGCGTTGTCGCTAGCGGGAGTGATGAGCAGTTCTTC
>TRBV19|TRBJ2-2|.|.
CASHGGSRTGELFF
TGTGCCAGTCATGGGGGGAGTCGGACCGGGGAGCTGTTTTTT
>TRBV2|TRBJ2-7|.|many
CASSIIGSAYEQYF
TGTGCCAGCAGTATAATCGGGTCGGCCTACGAGCAGTACTTC
>TRBV12-3/TRBV12-4|TRBJ2-5|.|many
CASSPDAETQYF
TGTGCCAGCAGTCCGGACGCAGAGACCCAGTACTTC
>TRBV2|TRBJ2-2|.|few
CASKGRRNTGELFF
TGTGCCAGCAAAGGCAGGAGGAACACCGGGGAGCTGTTTTTT
>TRBV5-1|TRBJ2-2|.|many
CASSLVSPDTGELFF
TGCGCCAGCAGCTTAGTCTCTCCGGACACCGGGGAGCTGTTTTTT
>TRBV7-2|TRBJ2-1|TRBD2|many
CASSRAGSSYNEQFF
TGTGCCAGCAGCCGAGCGGGGAGCTCCTACAATGAGCAGTTCTTC
>TRBV6-2/TRBV6-3|TRBJ2-7|.|few
CASRLSTYEQYF
TGTGCCAGCAGGCTCAGTACCTACGAGCAGTACTTC
>TRBV12-3/TRBV12-4|TRBJ2-1|.|few
CASTPIGPYNEQFF
TGTGCCAGCACCCCGATTGGCCCTTACAATGAGCAGTTCTTC
>TRBV9|TRBJ1-1|.|many
CASSVLKDTEAFF
TGTGCCAGCAGCGTTCTTAAGGACACTGAAGCTTTCTTT
>TRBV5-6|TRBJ2-7|.|few
CASSLQGKDYEQYF
TGTGCCAGCAGTCTCCAGGGAAAAGACTACGAGCAGTACTTC
>TRBV12-3/TRBV12-4|TRBJ2-1|TRBD2|.
CASSDLIAGVSYNEQFF
TGTGCCAGCAGTGATCTCATAGCGGGAGTATCCTACAATGAGCAGTTCTTC
>TRBV27|TRBJ1-1|.|many
CASNPGVANTEAFF
TGTGCCAGCAACCCAGGGGTCGCGAACACTGAAGCTTTCTTT
>TRBV20-1|TRBJ1-4|TRBD1|many
CSARDRDRGISTNEKLFF
TGCAGTGCTAGAGACCGGGACAGGGGGATATCAACTAATGAAAAACTGTTTTTT
>TRBV19|TRBJ1-1|.|.
CASSIRAANTEAFF
TGTGCCAGTAGTATTAGGGCAGCGAACACTGAAGCTTTCTTT
>TRBV11-2|TRBJ2-1|TRBD2|many
CASSFTSGSRNEQFF
TGTGCCAGCAGCTTTACTAGCGGGAGTAGAAATGAGCAGTTCTTC
>TRBV5-8|TRBJ2-1|TRBD2|.
CASSFDLAGRNEQFF
TGTGCCAGCAGCTTCGACCTAGCGGGACGTAATGAGCAGTTCTTC
>TRBV29-1|TRBJ2-5|TRBD2|many
CSVDRQAGDQETQYF
TGCAGCGTTGATCGACAAGCGGGAGATCAAGAGACCCAGTACTTC
>TRBV12-3/TRBV12-4|TRBJ2-7|.|.
CASSFGVGLYEQYF
TGTGCCAGCAGTTTTGGAGTAGGCCTCTACGAGCAGTACTTC
>TRBV6-9|TRBJ1-1|.|few
CASSYLRVLNTEAFF
TGTGCCAGCAGTTATTTACGGGTTTTGAACACTGAAGCTTTCTTT
>TRBV6-5|TRBJ1-6|.|many
CASSYRGAAPSLHF
TGTGCCAGCAGTTATCGGGGGGCCGCACCATCCCTCCACTTT
>TRBV11-2|TRBJ1-1|.|many
CASSLLLERSGAFF
TGTGCCAGCAGCTTACTCCTGGAGAGGAGCGGGGCTTTCTTT
>TRBV28|TRBJ1-6|.|few
CASRDINPYNSPLHF
TGTGCCAGCCGGGACATCAACCCGTATAATTCACCCCTCCACTTT
>TRBV30|TRBJ1-1|.|.
CAWASRGGRVTEAFF
TGTGCCTGGGCCAGTAGGGGAGGACGGGTCACTGAAGCTTTCTTT
>TRBV15|TRBJ1-2|.|.
CATSRDRGGAGYTF
TGTGCCACCAGCAGAGATCGAGGAGGGGCCGGCTACACCTTC
>TRBV6-2/TRBV6-3|TRBJ2-6|.|once
CASSSRVQISGANVLTF
TGTGCCAGCAGTTCCAGGGTACAAATCTCTGGGGCCAACGTCCTGACTTTC
>TRBV6-1|TRBJ2-7|TRBD2|.
CASIPGTSGSYEQYF
TGTGCCAGCATCCCCGGGACTAGCGGCTCCTACGAGCAGTACTTC
>TRBV24-1|TRBJ2-2|.|.
CATSDVAGGTGELFF
TGTGCCACCAGTGATGTTGCAGGGGGGACCGGGGAGCTGTTTTTT
>TRBV5-1|TRBJ2-3|TRBD2|.
CASSLGGLAEGDTQYF
TGCGCCAGCAGCTTGGGGGGACTAGCCGAAGGAGATACGCAGTATTTT
>TRBV20-1|TRBJ1-6|.|few
CSARAPLPSPLHF
TGCAGTGCTAGAGCCCCCCTACCGTCACCCCTCCACTTT
>TRBV24-1|TRBJ2-2|TRBD2|.
CATSDPQGGTSLTGELFF
TGTGCCACCAGTGATCCCCAAGGGGGGACTAGCCTTACCGGGGAGCTGTTTTTT
>TRBV20-1|TRBJ2-7|.|many
CSARDISDAYEQYF
TGCAGTGCTAGAGATATCAGCGATGCCTACGAGCAGTACTTC